Each of the 12 T cell receptor beta chains below was sequenced from the same sample in a study of early T cells in non-severe SARS-CoV-2 infection. TCRdb processed the 5' RACE reads anew with MiXCR; each CDR3 protein has one entry. The data show roughly 53,000 distinct CDR3 sequences, about 10% seen once. Here the sequenced sample was whole blood, taken at baseline. The receptors here all came from an adult who was a healthcare worker with PCR-confirmed SARS-CoV-2 infection or an uninfected control (not recorded which).

There are a few counts of this clonotype. The chain is built from TRBV6-6 and TRBJ2-7; 7 nucleotides align to TRBD2. Germline V gene lookup returns CDR1 MNHNY and CDR2 SVGAGI (reference sequence). V dropped 6 bases and J dropped 2; count of bases not matched to a gene: 13. The length of the CDR3 is 16 residues. The CDR3 DNA follows: TGTGCCAGCAGCCTCATCGGGGGGAGGGCCACCTACGAGCAGTACTTC. It encodes CASSLIGGRATYEQYF.

There are many counts of this clonotype. The rearrangement links TRBV9 to TRBJ2-5; D is possibly TRBD1 or TRBD2 (6 bases each). The V gene lost 5 bases and the J gene lost 7 bases, with 15 bases spanning the gap. CDR1 and CDR2 (germline): SGDLS, YYNGEE. The CDR3 is made up of 13 amino acids. The CDR3 nucleotides are TGTGCCAGCAGGAGTAGCGAGGGGGGGACCCAGTACTTC. This sequence encodes CASRSSEGGTQYF.

V is TRBV9 and J is TRBJ2-1; 14 positions match TRBD2. The CDR3 loop spans 17 amino acids. In germline, CDR1 is SGDLS, CDR2 YYNGEE. V dropped 3 bases and J dropped 3; count of bases not matched to a gene: 5. CDR3 DNA: TGTGCCAGCAGCGGAGGACTAGCGGGAGGAAACTACAATGAGCAGTTCTTC. It encodes CASSGGLAGGNYNEQFF.

There are a few counts of this clonotype. The V and J genes are TRBV29-1 and TRBJ1-2; 7 bases map to TRBD1. Germline CDR1 SQVTM, CDR2 ANQGSEA. Trimming took 3 bases from V and 5 from J; bases not matched to a gene: 6. CDR3 size: 13 residues. The CDR3 reads CSVDRPGGYGYTF. CDR3 coding DNA: TGCAGCGTTGATAGACCAGGGGGGTATGGCTACACCTTC.

The genes are TRBV30 and TRBJ2-7; 7 bases are a match to TRBD1. The CDR3 loop spans 14 amino acids. Losses at the gene ends were 2 bases for V and 4 bases for J; bases not matched to a gene: 8. The germline gives CDR1 GTSNPN, CDR2 SVGIG (reference sequence). CDR3 loop: CAWSTRGPYYEQYF. The CDR3 coding sequence is TGTGCCTGGAGTACGAGGGGGCCCTATTACGAGCAGTACTTC.

J is TRBJ2-7 and V is TRBV7-9, with 12 bases matching TRBD2. Germline CDR1 is SEHNR and CDR2 is FQNEAQ (reference sequence). The CDR3 spans 15 residues. Trimming cost V 5 bases and J 6 bases; bases outside gene matches: 8. CDR3 nucleotide sequence: TGTGCCAGCAGCCCCAATCTAGCGGGAGGGCCCGAGCAGTACTTC. Its translation is CASSPNLAGGPEQYF.

This clonotype occurred many times. V and J are TRBV7-9 and TRBJ2-3; TRBD2 aligns across 12 bases. From germline, CDR1 is SEHNR and CDR2 FQNEAQ (reference sequence). Trimming took 6 bases from V and 2 from J; bases not matched to a gene: 9. The CDR3 is 17 amino acids. CDR3 sequence reads: CASSSSSGRGPTDTQYF. CDR3 DNA: TGTGCCAGCAGTTCGTCTAGCGGGAGGGGACCCACAGATACGCAGTATTTT.

The chain has TRBV20-1 and TRBJ1-3; 7 bases agree with TRBD1. Germline V gene data show CDR1 as DFQATT and CDR2 as SNEGSKA (reference sequence). The CDR3 totals 15 residues. The trim removed 4 bases at V and 4 bases at J, leaving 10 bases unmatched. This chain's CDR3 is CSANSQGGAGNTIYF. CDR3 in DNA: TGCAGTGCTAACTCCCAGGGGGGGGCGGGAAACACCATATATTTT.

The rearrangement joins TRBV7-8 to TRBJ2-4; D uncertain. V was trimmed by 0 bases and J by 5 bases, leaving 14 bases between them. The germline V gene encodes CDR1 SGHVS and CDR2 FQNEAQ. This CDR3 is built from 16 residues. This chain's CDR3 is CASSLALRQLQNIQYF. As DNA, the CDR3 is TGTGCCAGCAGCTTAGCGCTAAGGCAGTTACAAAACATTCAGTACTTC.

Only a few counts were recorded for this clonotype. This chain uses TRBV2 with TRBJ2-7; the D gene is possibly TRBD1 (5 bases). The CDR3 is 15 residues long. The V end lost 6 bases, the J end lost 4 bases, and 19 bases lay between the germline ends. From germline, CDR1 is SNHLY and CDR2 FYNNEI. The CDR3 DNA is TGTGCCAGCAGCCGGTGGAAGGGGATCCAATACGAGCAGTACTTC. Translating it yields CASSRWKGIQYEQYF.

The chain recombines TRBV24-1 with TRBJ2-2; 8 bases line up with TRBD1. V dropped 3 bases and J dropped 3; count of bases not matched to a gene: 2. CDR1 is KGHDR, CDR2 SFDVKD, per germline. This CDR3 comprises 15 residues. Here the CDR3 DNA reads TGTGCCACCAGTGATGGGGACAGGTACACCGGGGAGCTGTTTTTT. Residues: CATSDGDRYTGELFF.

This clonotype came up a few times. The chain joins TRBV20-1 to TRBJ1-5; D unresolved. Germline V gives CDR1 DFQATT, CDR2 SNEGSKA (reference sequence). V gave up 3 bases and J gave up 0 bases, with 12 bases separating them. The CDR3 runs 15 residues. CDR3 DNA: TGCAGTGCTAGCCCCCATAGGAATAGCAATCAGCCCCAGCATTTT. It is translated as CSASPHRNSNQPQHF.